Listed below are T cell receptor beta chains from one sample, sequenced in a study of cytomegalovirus exposure and HLA in healthy donors. Profiling relied on immunoSEQ multiplex PCR, and the TCRdb table lists in-frame clones only, not all of them. The sample has approximately 290,000 clones; about four fifths are singletons. The sequenced sample was PBMCs. The receptor set was obtained from a girl aged 2-10 years in good health and CMV-seronegative. CDR3s include the opening cysteine and the closing phenylalanine or tryptophan. The D gene is left open where the match is weak. Only some rows state a clone size, as once, few, many or a class for expanded clones.

TRBJ1-6 | NA | 16 | TRBV7-8 | NA | CASSPEWQGRNSPLHF | TGTGCCAGCAGCCCAGAGTGGCAGGGGCGTAATTCACCCCTCCACTTT
TRBJ2-1 | NA | 15 | TRBV27 | NA | CASSLFPGPTGEQFF | TGTGCCAGCAGTTTATTTCCAGGACCTACAGGCGAGCAGTTCTTC
TRBJ2-7 | NA | 14 | TRBV27 | few | CASSLTGGGYEQYF | TGTGCCAGCAGTTTAACAGGGGGAGGGTACGAGCAGTACTTC
TRBJ1-4 | NA | 14 | TRBV9 | NA | CASSGGTGGEKLFF | TGTGCCAGCAGCGGGGGGACTGGAGGTGAAAAACTGTTTTTT
TRBJ1-1 | NA | 14 | TRBV2 | NA | CASSDPHVNTEAFF | TGTGCCAGCAGTGACCCACACGTGAACACTGAAGCTTTCTTT
TRBJ2-6 | NA | 15 | TRBV7-3 | few | CASSQTRSGANVLTF | TGTGCCAGCAGCCAGACGAGGTCTGGGGCCAACGTCCTGACTTTC
TRBJ2-1 | TRBD2 | 16 | TRBV7-6 | NA | CASSLAVLAGANEQFF | TGTGCCAGCAGCTTAGCTGTCCTAGCGGGAGCGAATGAGCAGTTCTTC
TRBJ2-6 | NA | 15 | TRBV9 | NA | CASSVGHSGANVLTF | TGTGCCAGCAGCGTAGGGCACTCTGGGGCCAACGTCCTGACTTTC
TRBJ2-5 | NA | 14 | TRBV7-3 | NA | CASSLMGGEETQYF | TGTGCCAGCAGCTTAATGGGGGGAGAAGAGACCCAGTACTTC
TRBJ1-5 | NA | 15 | TRBV7-9 | NA | CASSPGADTGRPQHF | TGTGCCAGCAGCCCAGGGGCGGACACGGGTCGACCCCAGCATTTT
TRBJ2-5 | TRBD2 | 15 | TRBV7-9 | NA | CASRLNPSGEETQYF | TGTGCCAGCAGGTTAAACCCTAGCGGAGAAGAGACCCAGTACTTC
TRBJ1-2 | TRBD1 | 16 | TRBV28 | NA | CASSLRDRGPSYGYTF | TGTGCCAGCAGTTTGCGGGACAGGGGGCCGTCCTATGGCTACACCTTC
TRBJ2-7 | NA | 15 | TRBV12-5 | NA | CASGLVYGRAIEQYF | TGTGCTAGTGGTTTGGTATACGGGAGAGCTATCGAGCAGTACTTC
TRBJ2-2 | NA | 16 | TRBV5-8 | NA | CASSPSSSGFTGELFF | TGTGCCAGCAGCCCGTCTTCGTCAGGTTTCACCGGGGAGCTGTTTTTT
TRBJ2-5 | TRBD2 | 11 | TRBV20-1 | NA | CSARRGETQYF | TGCAGTGCTAGACGGGGGGAAACCCAGTACTTC
TRBJ2-3 | TRBD2 | 19 | TRBV19 | NA | CASSSRGASGRAPTDTQYF | TGTGCCAGTAGTAGCCGGGGGGCTAGCGGGAGGGCCCCCACAGATACGCAGTATTTT
TRBJ2-7 | NA | 15 | TRBV5-1 | NA | CASRYSTAFLYEQYF | TGCGCCAGCCGCTACTCGACAGCCTTTCTCTACGAGCAGTACTTC
TRBJ1-1 | TRBD1 | 14 | TRBV5-6 | NA | CASSLDRENTEAFF | TGTGCCAGCAGCCTGGACAGGGAGAACACTGAAGCTTTCTTT
TRBJ1-4 | NA | 16 | TRBV28 | once | CASSLDLGGRREKLFF | TGTGCCAGCAGTTTGGACCTCGGGGGGCGTCGCGAAAAACTGTTTTTT
TRBJ1-5 | TRBD1 | 19 | TRBV27 | NA | CASSIGTATRYDGNQPQHF | TGTGCCAGCAGTATCGGGACAGCCACCCGATACGACGGAAATCAGCCCCAGCATTTT
TRBJ2-7 | TRBD2 | 15 | TRBV27 | NA | CASSSIAGGSYEQYF | TGTGCCAGCAGTTCCATAGCGGGAGGGTCCTACGAGCAGTACTTC
TRBJ1-1 | NA | 13 | TRBV7-9 | NA | CASSDKDSSEAFF | TGTGCCAGCAGCGATAAAGACAGTTCTGAAGCTTTCTTT
TRBJ2-1 | TRBD2 | 15 | TRBV27 | NA | CASSSIGGSHNEQFF | TGTGCCAGCAGTTCGATCGGGGGGTCCCACAATGAGCAGTTCTTC
TRBJ1-3 | NA | 16 | TRBV19 | few | CASRYPGVPPGNTIYF | TGTGCCAGTAGGTACCCAGGGGTGCCCCCTGGAAACACCATATATTTT
TRBJ1-1 | TRBD1 | 15 | TRBV19 | NA | CASRGQGARGTEAFF | TGTGCCAGTAGGGGACAGGGGGCGCGGGGCACTGAAGCTTTCTTT
TRBJ1-6 | NA | 17 | TRBV7-8 | few | CASSLAFPSSYNSPLHF | TGTGCCAGCAGCTTAGCATTCCCTAGCAGCTATAATTCACCCCTCCACTTT
TRBJ2-5 | NA | 12 | TRBV5-1 | NA | CASSLAEETQYF | TGCGCCAGCAGCTTGGCCGAAGAGACCCAGTACTTC
TRBJ2-2 | TRBD1 | 16 | TRBV18 | NA | CASSPTGQGASGELFF | TGTGCCAGCTCACCAACAGGACAGGGGGCATCCGGGGAGCTGTTTTTT
TRBJ2-3 | NA | 14 | TRBV12-5 | NA | CASGPGSFTDTQYF | TGTGCTAGTGGCCCTGGTAGCTTCACAGATACGCAGTATTTT
TRBJ2-3 | TRBD1 | 16 | TRBV15 | few | CATSRAPGQGTDTQYF | TGTGCCACCAGCAGGGCCCCGGGACAGGGAACAGATACGCAGTATTTT
TRBJ2-7 | NA | 13 | TRBV10-3 | NA | CAISPGQTYEQYF | TGTGCCATCAGCCCAGGACAAACCTACGAGCAGTACTTC
TRBJ1-4 | NA | 14 | TRBV5-6 | few | CASSLWGHSEKLFF | TGTGCCAGCAGTCTCTGGGGGCATAGTGAAAAACTGTTTTTT
TRBJ2-2 | NA | 12 | TRBV6-1 | NA | CASLTGTGELFF | TGTGCCAGTCTAACGGGCACCGGGGAGCTGTTTTTT
TRBJ2-7 | NA | 15 | TRBV7-6 | few | CASSLGHDSVGEQYF | TGTGCCAGCAGCTTAGGTCACGACAGCGTCGGCGAGCAGTACTTC
TRBJ2-7 | TRBD2 | 15 | TRBV5-1 | few | CASSPPGLAGYEQYF | TGCGCCAGCAGCCCCCCGGGACTAGCGGGATACGAGCAGTACTTC
TRBJ2-7 | TRBD2 | 14 | TRBV28 | NA | CASSIAGGSYEQYF | TGTGCCAGCAGTATAGCGGGAGGGTCCTACGAGCAGTACTTC
TRBJ1-6 | NA | 14 | TRBV19 | NA | CASSIRDNNSPLHF | TGTGCCAGTAGTATCCGAGATAATAATTCACCCCTCCACTTT
TRBJ2-1 | NA | 14 | TRBV7-9 | few | CASSLTSSYNEQFF | TGTGCCAGCAGCTTAACCAGCTCCTACAATGAGCAGTTCTTC
TRBJ1-2 | NA | 12 | TRBV5-6 | NA | CASSPGLYGYTF | TGTGCCAGCAGCCCGGGACTCTATGGCTACACCTTC
TRBJ1-6 | TRBD1 | 16 | TRBV11-2 | NA | CASSLLHRGGDSPLHF | TGTGCCAGCAGCTTGCTCCACAGGGGTGGGGATTCACCCCTCCACTTT
TRBJ2-1 | TRBD2 | 18 | TRBV28 | NA | CASSFSSLGLRGHNEQFF | TGTGCCAGCAGTTTTTCGTCCCTGGGACTAAGAGGACACAATGAGCAGTTCTTC
TRBJ1-2 | NA | 13 | TRBV7-3 | NA | CASSTAGSSGYTF | TGTGCCAGCAGCACAGCCGGGAGTAGTGGCTACACCTTC
TRBJ1-1 | NA | 12 | TRBV30 | NA | CAWARANTEAFF | TGTGCCTGGGCGCGGGCGAACACTGAAGCTTTCTTT
TRBJ2-1 | TRBD1 | 17 | TRBV6-1 | NA | CASSEAPTGATYNEQFF | TGTGCCAGCAGTGAAGCACCGACAGGGGCCACTTACAATGAGCAGTTCTTC
TRBJ1-2 | TRBD1 | 15 | TRBV27 | NA | CASSDGQGAFYGYTF | TGTGCCAGCAGTGATGGACAGGGGGCTTTCTATGGCTACACCTTC
TRBJ2-7 | TRBD1 | 14 | TRBV28 | NA | CASRNAGGSYEQYF | TGTGCCAGCAGGAATGCAGGGGGTTCCTACGAGCAGTACTTC
TRBJ1-5 | TRBD1 | 14 | TRBV30 | NA | CAWKGQGAFQPQHF | TGTGCCTGGAAGGGACAGGGGGCTTTTCAGCCCCAGCATTTT
TRBJ2-1 | TRBD2 | 16 | TRBV6-6 | NA | CASSYPHQLADNEQFF | TGTGCCAGCAGTTACCCCCACCAACTAGCGGACAATGAGCAGTTCTTC
TRBJ1-2 | TRBD1 | 14 | TRBV9 | NA | CASSVAGTDYGYTF | TGTGCCAGCAGCGTAGCCGGGACAGACTATGGCTACACCTTC
TRBJ2-7 | NA | 11 | TRBV20-1 | few | CSGGAIYEQYF | TGCAGTGGTGGGGCTATCTACGAGCAGTACTTC
TRBJ2-1 | NA | 16 | TRBV5-1 | NA | CASSLYRDISYNEQFF | TGCGCCAGCAGCCTCTACCGGGACATATCATACAATGAGCAGTTCTTC
TRBJ1-1 | NA | 18 | TRBV4-1 | NA | CASSQDPPGDFMNTEAFF | TGCGCCAGCAGCCAAGATCCGCCAGGGGATTTTATGAACACTGAAGCTTTCTTT